The 24 T cell receptor beta chains below come from one sample, sequenced in a study of beta chain features in type 1 diabetes. The entirety of the isolated RNA underwent reverse transcription, so expressed TCRB transcripts were sequenced. Measured with immunoSEQ multiplex PCR; TCRdb has only the in-frame clones, and not every one. The data contain around 500,000 clones, roughly 11% of them singletons. The sequencing sample was made of naive CD4+ T cells from blood. Receptor source: a woman between 18 and 30 years old in good health.

The V and J genes are TRBV25-1 and TRBJ2-1, with a weak D call TRBD1 (5 bases). CDR1 and CDR2 from the germline V gene are MGHDK and SYGVNS. V was cut by 3 bases and J by 4 bases, with 16 bases left in between. This CDR3 comprises 16 residues. CDR3 sequence (DNA): TGTGCCAGCAGTGATCTACAGGCAGTCAATTACAATGAGCAGTTCTTC. This encodes CASSDLQAVNYNEQFF. The full variable domain, its missing parts supplied by reference TRBV25-1 and TRBJ2-1, is EADIYQTPRYLVIGTGKKITLECSQTMGHDKMYWYQQDPGMELHLIHYSYGVNSTEKGDLSSESTVSRIRTEHFPLTLESARPSHTSQYLCASSDLQAVNYNEQFFGPGTRLTVL.

The gene calls are TRBV19 and TRBJ2-1, with D uncertain. The CDR3 totals 12 residues. From germline, CDR1 is LNHDA and CDR2 SQIVND (reference sequence). Trimming pared 4 bases from V and 2 bases from J, leaving 3 bases between. CDR3 in amino acids: CASSKTYNEQFF. CDR3 bases: TGTGCCAGTAGTAAGACCTACAATGAGCAGTTCTTC.

The chain links TRBV7-3 to TRBJ2-3; 14 bases map to TRBD2. This CDR3 is 15 amino acids long. Germline V lookup: CDR1 SGHTA, CDR2 FQGTGA. V lost 4 bases to trimming and J lost 9 bases; unmatched junction nucleotides: 6. CDR3 region: CASSSTSGGASTQYF. DNA of the CDR3: TGTGCCAGCAGCTCGACTAGCGGGGGGGCCTCGACGCAGTATTTT.

The chain is built from TRBV10-3 and TRBJ2-3, with TRBD2 matching 11 bases. V was pared by 6 bases and J by 2 bases, with 7 bases of the junction left unmatched. Germline-derived CDR1 and CDR2 are ENHRY and SYGVKD. The CDR3 is 16 residues long. CDR3: CAIRSALAGDTDTQYF. The CDR3 DNA sequence: TGTGCCATCAGGTCCGCACTAGCGGGGGACACAGATACGCAGTATTTT.

V usage is TRBV5-1 and J usage is TRBJ2-1, with 9 bases that match TRBD1. Trimming at V came to 2 bases and at J to 8 bases, leaving 11 bases not matched to a gene. The CDR3 loop spans 16 amino acids. Germline V gene lookup returns CDR1 SGHRS and CDR2 YFSETQ. As DNA, the CDR3 is TGCGCCAGCAGCTTAGCTAAGGACAGGGGCGGCCATGAGCAGTTCTTC. It is translated as CASSLAKDRGGHEQFF.

The J gene is TRBJ1-2, the V gene TRBV21-1; whether TRBD1, the table's D call, matches the DNA was not checked. TRBV21-1 is reported as a pseudogene. The CDR3 totals 18 residues. The CDR3 bases are TGTGCCAGCAGCAAGAACCCGGGACAGGGGCGGTCCTACTATGGCTACACCTTC. Amino acid sequence: CASSKNPGQGRSYYGYTF.

The chain recombines TRBV7-2 with TRBJ2-3; TRBD2 agrees at 12 bases. In germline, CDR1 is SGHTA, CDR2 FQGNSA. The J segment lost 5 bases and the V segment lost 1 base, leaving 1 base of the junction unmatched. This CDR3 has 15 amino acids. The CDR3 sequence is CASSLEGLAGDTQYF. The DNA of the CDR3 is TGTGCCAGCAGCTTAGAGGGACTAGCGGGAGATACGCAGTATTTT.

This clone has just a few counts. The chain uses TRBV7-3 and TRBJ2-1; D gene uncertain. Trimming left V 5 bases short and J 1 base short, with 6 bases between. CDR1 is SGHTA, CDR2 FQGTGA, per germline. The CDR3 contains 13 residues. DNA for the CDR3: TGTGCCAGCAGCGCGGATTCCTACAATGAGCAGTTCTTC. Its protein is CASSADSYNEQFF.

As DNA, the CDR3 is TGTGCCAGCAGCCCCCAGGGGGCCCTTTATAATTCACCCCTCCACTTT. Translation gives CASSPQGALYNSPLHF. The chain joins TRBV7-2 to TRBJ1-6, with TRBD1 identical over 8 bases. CDR3 length: 16 residues. J lost 4 bases, V lost 5 bases, and 7 bases had no gene match. In germline, CDR1 is SGHTA, CDR2 FQGNSA.

This clone was counted between two and nine times. This chain connects TRBV5-1 to TRBJ2-2; 8 nucleotides line up with TRBD2. Germline CDR1 and CDR2: SGHRS and YFSETQ. Trimming cost V 1 base and J 3 bases; bases outside gene matches: 2. The CDR3 spans 15 residues. CDR3 sequence reads: CASSLFSGDTGELFF. CDR3 DNA: TGCGCCAGCAGCTTGTTTAGCGGGGACACCGGGGAGCTGTTTTTT. Together with reference TRBV5-1 and TRBJ2-2, the CDR3 gives the full variable domain: KAGVTQTPRYLIKTRGQQVTLSCSPISGHRSVSWYQQTPGQGLQFLFEYFSETQRNKGNFPGRFSGRQFSNSRSEMNVSTLELGDSALYLCASSLFSGDTGELFFGEGSRLTVL.

V usage is TRBV4-1 and J usage is TRBJ2-7, with 9 positions matching TRBD1. This CDR3 spans 15 amino acids. The germline V gene has CDR1 MGHRA and CDR2 YSYEKL. J was trimmed by 5 bases and V by 1 base; bases with no gene match: 6. The CDR3 DNA reads TGCGCCAGCAGCCAAGTAGGGACAGGGAGAAACGAGCAGTACGTC. This codes for CASSQVGTGRNEQYV.

This clone was detected a few times. The chain recombines TRBV19 with TRBJ1-2, with D possibly TRBD1 on 6 matching bases. Germline V gives CDR1 LNHDA, CDR2 SQIVND (reference sequence). This CDR3 is built from 12 residues. V was clipped by 8 bases and J by 2 bases, with 9 bases between them. Written as DNA, the CDR3 is TGTGCCAGTCGAGGACAGAACTATGGCTACACCTTC. It encodes CASRGQNYGYTF.

CDR3 sequence: CASRGTGLDEQFF. The CDR3 DNA reads as TGTGCCAGCAGAGGGACAGGGCTGGATGAGCAGTTCTTC. The chain uses TRBV28 and TRBJ2-1; 9 bases agree with TRBD1. V dropped 6 bases and J dropped 8; count of bases not matched to a gene: 5. CDR3 length equals 13 residues. CDR1 is MDHEN, CDR2 SYDVKM, per germline.

This clone was observed a handful of times. The V call is TRBV2, the J call TRBJ2-1; tentatively, D is TRBD1 (6 bases). The CDR3 spans 13 residues. V shed 10 bases and J shed 2 bases, with 12 bases lying between them. Germline CDR1 and CDR2: SNHLY and FYNNEI. The CDR3 nucleotides are TGTGCCACCCGAAACAGGGCCTACAATGAGCAGTTCTTC. It specifies CATRNRAYNEQFF.

The sample holds a few counts of this clone. The chain has TRBV7-2 and TRBJ2-7; 8 bases line up with TRBD2. J gave up 1 base and V 1 base, and 3 bases lay outside the gene matches. The CDR3 has 15 amino acids. Germline V gene sequence: CDR1 SGHTA, CDR2 FQGNSA. CDR3 region: CASSLERGLSYEQYF. In DNA, the CDR3 is TGTGCCAGCAGCTTAGAGCGGGGGCTGTCCTACGAGCAGTACTTC.

The chain combines TRBV9 with TRBJ2-3; D may be TRBD1 (5 bases). The V end was cut by 0 bases, the J end by 0 bases, with 11 bases between. This CDR3 has 16 amino acids. CDR1 and CDR2 (germline): SGDLS, YYNGEE. The CDR3 DNA is TGTGCCAGCAGCGTAGATCTTCAGGGTAGCACAGATACGCAGTATTTT. Protein product: CASSVDLQGSTDTQYF.

This clone was detected a few times. This rearrangement joins TRBV4-2 to TRBJ2-6; 13 nucleotides match TRBD2. Germline CDR1 reads LGHNA; CDR2 reads YNFKEQ. J was trimmed by 2 bases and V by 2 bases; bases with no gene match: 6. This CDR3 comprises 19 residues. Here the CDR3 reads CASSQTGLAGEAGANVLTF. CDR3 DNA: TGTGCCAGCAGCCAAACCGGACTAGCGGGGGAGGCTGGGGCCAACGTCCTGACTTTC.

This clone has more than one count but fewer than ten. V is TRBV15 and J is TRBJ1-4; 8 bases agree with TRBD1. Germline trimming cut 5 bases from V and 8 bases from J; bases unmatched to any gene: 10. The CDR3 runs to 15 residues. Germline V gene lookup returns CDR1 LNHNV and CDR2 YYDKDF (reference sequence). The CDR3 here is CATSGRQGPGEKLFF. DNA of the CDR3: TGTGCCACCAGCGGGAGACAGGGGCCAGGCGAAAAACTGTTTTTT.

The chain uses TRBV4-2 and TRBJ2-6; D uncertain. Deletions cut 0 bases from V and 2 bases from J, with 14 bases between. CDR1 and CDR2 (germline): LGHNA, YNFKEQ. The CDR3 is 18 residues long. The CDR3: CASSQDSHIRAGANVLTF. The DNA for the CDR3 is TGTGCCAGCAGCCAAGATTCCCATATTAGGGCTGGGGCCAACGTCCTGACTTTC.

The table lists this clone with a few counts. V and J are TRBV27 and TRBJ1-1; 7 bases are a match to TRBD1. Germline CDR1 MNHEY, CDR2 SMNVEV (reference sequence). The CDR3 spans 13 residues. J gave up 3 bases and V 5 bases, and 3 bases lay outside the gene matches. The CDR3 region has the DNA TGTGCCAGCAGTAGACAGGGAGACACTGAAGCTTTCTTT. It yields the protein CASSRQGDTEAFF.

V gene TRBV7-2 combines with J gene TRBJ2-5; 14 nucleotides line up with TRBD2. The germline gives CDR1 SGHTA, CDR2 FQGNSA. V lost 5 bases and J lost 2; bases outside the gene matches: 4. The CDR3 covers 16 residues. CDR3 sequence: CASSPRLAGGQETQYF. Here the CDR3 DNA reads TGTGCCAGCAGCCCGAGACTAGCGGGGGGGCAAGAGACCCAGTACTTC.

This clone was found a few times. CDR3 loop: CASSPAGANVLTF. The CDR3 DNA reads TGTGCCAGCAGCCCGGCTGGGGCCAACGTCCTGACTTTC. V is TRBV7-6 and J is TRBJ2-6; D is uncertain. The CDR3 extends over 13 amino acids. Germline assignment: CDR1 SGHVS and CDR2 FNYEAQ. Deletions cut 5 bases from V and 2 bases from J, with 4 bases between. The full variable domain, rest sourced from reference TRBV7-6 and TRBJ2-6, is GAGVSQSPRYKVTKRGQDVALRCDPISGHVSLYWYRQALGQGPEFLTYFNYEAQQDKSGLPNDRFSAERPEGSISTLTIQRTEQRDSAMYRCASSPAGANVLTFGAGSRLTVL.

The gene calls are TRBV27 and TRBJ2-5, with D hard to call. This CDR3 is 11 amino acids long. Germline assignment: CDR1 MNHEY and CDR2 SMNVEV (reference sequence). With 5 bases removed from V and 7 bases from J, the gap between germline ends came to 8 bases. In nucleotides, the CDR3 is TGTGCCAGCAGTAGCGCAGGGACCCAGTACTTC. This translates into CASSSAGTQYF.

As to this clone: Other nucleotide sequences from this sample produce the same CDR3. CDR3 in amino acids: CSVGRGGQETQYF. CDR3 sequence (DNA): TGCAGCGTTGGCAGGGGAGGGCAAGAGACCCAGTACTTC. The chain recombines TRBV29-1 with TRBJ2-5; D may be TRBD2 (7 bases). The CDR3 is 13 amino acids. V was trimmed by 4 bases and J by 2 bases, leaving 11 bases between them. Germline lookup yields CDR1 SQVTM and CDR2 ANQGSEA.